This record concerns one T cell receptor (beta chain) sequence. The data are from a study of T-cell memory formation after mild COVID-19. For the study at large: The study found TCR clusters largely donor specific.

Constant-segment primers were used for 5'RACE, and the resulting TCR alpha and TCR beta cDNA libraries carried sample barcodes and UMIs. From the 5' RACE reads, TCRdb called clonotypes with MiXCR, one entry per CDR3 protein. Of roughly 86,000 distinct CDR3 sequences in the sample, about 13% are singletons; the top ten hold over 25%. Losses at the gene ends were 3 bases for V and 4 bases for J; bases not matched to a gene: 1. This CDR3 is 13 amino acids long. This clonotype was sampled from an adult woman who had mild COVID-19 (a few samples of this study predate the infection). Cell type and time point are not known. The genes are TRBV12-3 or TRBV12-4 and TRBJ2-3, with 7 positions matching TRBD2. The sample consisted of PBMCs or a T cell subset sorted from them (not recorded which). CDR3 sequence (DNA): TGTGCCAGCAGTTTTAGCGGGTCAGATACGCAGTATTTT. It is translated as CASSFSGSDTQYF.